The 30 T cell receptor beta chains in this list originate from one sample, sequenced in a study of cytomegalovirus exposure and HLA in healthy donors. 13 Jbeta primers and 60 Vbeta primers were used for the PCR. Here immunoSEQ multiplex PCR was the method, and the copy in TCRdb shows in-frame clones only, minus some. The sample lists 110,000 or so clones, 70% to 85% occurring once. Specimen: PBMCs. These receptors came from a woman aged 35 to 49 in good health and CMV-seropositive.

V is TRBV18 and J is TRBJ2-7; tentative D call: TRBD2 (5 bases). CDR3 size: 16 residues. The V gene's germline CDR1 is KGHSH and CDR2 LQKENI. The ends were cut back, 0 bases at V and 2 bases at J, with 14 bases in the middle. Here the CDR3 DNA reads TGTGCCAGCTCACCACCGTCCCGGACTTCCACCTACGAGCAGTACTTC. Translated, it gives CASSPPSRTSTYEQYF.

V gene TRBV6-1 combines with J gene TRBJ2-7; TRBD1 aligns across 7 bases. Germline CDR1 MNHNS, CDR2 SASEGT. V was pared by 11 bases and J by 0 bases, with 13 bases of the junction left unmatched. CDR3 length equals 15 residues. This chain's CDR3 is CAAGGSLRSSYEQYF. CDR3 in DNA: TGTGCCGCAGGGGGTTCGCTAAGGAGCTCCTACGAGCAGTACTTC.

The rearrangement uses TRBV25-1 and TRBJ1-3, with no clear D. The CDR3 loop spans 14 amino acids. Germline V gene lookup returns CDR1 MGHDK and CDR2 SYGVNS. V gave up 8 bases and J gave up 0 bases, with 11 bases separating them. The CDR3 DNA follows: TGTGCCAGCGGCTCAGGTATCTCTGGAAACACCATATATTTT. The encoded protein is CASGSGISGNTIYF. The entire variable domain, with the rest obtained from reference TRBV25-1 and TRBJ1-3, is as follows: EADIYQTPRYLVIGTGKKITLECSQTMGHDKMYWYQQDPGMELHLIHYSYGVNSTEKGDLSSESTVSRIRTEHFPLTLESARPSHTSQYLCASGSGISGNTIYFGEGSWLTVV.

V usage is TRBV9 and J usage is TRBJ1-4, with a tentative D call TRBD1 (5 bases). Per germline, CDR1 SGDLS and CDR2 YYNGEE. CDR3 length: 14 amino acids. Trimming stripped 0 bases from V and 8 bases from J, with 11 bases between. The DNA for the CDR3 is TGTGCCAGCAGCGTAGGGGGGACTCCCGAAAAACTGTTTTTT. The encoded protein is CASSVGGTPEKLFF.

This chain joins TRBV7-2 and TRBJ1-5; 11 bases map to TRBD1. Germline CDR1 is SGHTA and CDR2 is FQGNSA. CDR3 size: 12 residues. V shed 5 bases, J shed 13 bases, and the junction held 4 bases outside the gene matches. CDR3 region: CASSTDRGLQHF. The DNA for the CDR3 is TGTGCCAGCAGCACGGACAGGGGGCTACAGCATTTT.

The chain has TRBV6-5 and TRBJ2-5; 9 bases align to TRBD1. CDR3 length: 15 residues. J was trimmed by 5 bases and V by 6 bases; bases with no gene match: 10. Germline assignment: CDR1 MNHEY and CDR2 SVGAGI. The CDR3 protein is CASRRDRVSVETQYF. DNA of the CDR3: TGTGCCAGCAGACGGGACAGGGTGTCGGTCGAGACCCAGTACTTC.

This chain uses TRBV15 with TRBJ2-4, with 10 bases fitting TRBD2. This CDR3 contains 17 residues. V trimming: 1 base; J trimming: 0 bases; junction bases outside the gene matches: 3. In germline, CDR1 is LNHNV, CDR2 YYDKDF (reference sequence). The CDR3 sequence: CATSRGLAGVAKNIQYF. In DNA form, the CDR3 reads TGTGCCACCAGCAGAGGGCTAGCGGGGGTAGCCAAAAACATTCAGTACTTC.

The chain joins TRBV29-1 to TRBJ2-2; 8 positions match TRBD2. Trimming at V came to 7 bases and at J to 4 bases, leaving 8 bases not matched to a gene. The CDR3 totals 14 residues. CDR1 is SQVTM, CDR2 ANQGSEA, per germline. The CDR3 protein is CSGYGTRGTGELFF. The CDR3 bases are TGCAGCGGTTACGGGACTAGAGGCACCGGGGAGCTGTTTTTT.

The chain links TRBV9 to TRBJ2-5; 8 bases match TRBD1. Germline V gene lookup returns CDR1 SGDLS and CDR2 YYNGEE. This CDR3 has 18 amino acids. V lost 2 bases, J lost 2 bases, and 14 bases stayed unmatched. The CDR3 sequence: CASSVSATGDPRQETQYF. The CDR3 DNA sequence: TGTGCCAGCAGCGTTTCCGCGACAGGGGATCCAAGGCAAGAGACCCAGTACTTC.

This clone has a handful of counts. The chain employs TRBV4-2 and TRBJ2-3; maybe TRBD2 (5 bases). This CDR3 is 15 amino acids long. Trimming took off 0 bases at V and 5 bases at J, with 12 bases between the two ends. CDR1 is LGHNA and CDR2 is YNFKEQ in the germline V gene. This chain's CDR3 is CASSQDKVARDTQYF. CDR3 coding DNA: TGTGCCAGCAGCCAAGATAAAGTAGCGCGAGATACGCAGTATTTT.

In this sample, this clone turned up a few times. V is TRBV5-6 and J is TRBJ1-1; TRBD1 agrees at 7 bases. Germline V gene lookup returns CDR1 SGHDT and CDR2 YYEEEE. V was pared by 0 bases and J by 3 bases, with 5 bases of the junction left unmatched. This CDR3 region has 15 residues. DNA of the CDR3: TGTGCCAGCAGCTTGGTTAGAGACAGGGACACTGAAGCTTTCTTT. It yields the protein CASSLVRDRDTEAFF.

The V call is TRBV2, the J call TRBJ2-2, with a tentative D call TRBD1 (6 bases). Trimming took 6 bases from V and 1 from J, leaving 12 bases between them. Germline CDR1 and CDR2: SNHLY and FYNNEI. This CDR3 contains 15 residues. The CDR3 spells CASRWTDQNTGELFF. The CDR3 bases are TGTGCCAGCAGGTGGACAGATCAGAACACCGGGGAGCTGTTTTTT.

This chain uses TRBV18 with TRBJ1-1; TRBD1 matches 7 bases. V was clipped by 5 bases and J by 8 bases; unmatched bases: 8. Germline V gene lookup returns CDR1 KGHSH and CDR2 LQKENI. This CDR3 has 13 amino acids. The CDR3 coding sequence is TGTGCCAGCTCATCCCGACAGGGTGAAGAAGCTTTCTTT. Its translation: CASSSRQGEEAFF.

Only one count was recorded for this clone. The V call is TRBV7-2, the J call TRBJ2-4, with TRBD2 matching over 15 bases. Unmatched junction bases numbered 10, after V lost 2 bases and J lost 8 bases. Germline loops: CDR1 SGHTA, CDR2 FQGNSA. This CDR3 has 18 residues. The CDR3 is CASSLTPSGLAGGHIQYF. CDR3 sequence (DNA): TGTGCCAGCAGCTTAACCCCATCCGGACTAGCGGGGGGGCACATTCAGTACTTC.

J is TRBJ1-2 and V is TRBV28, with D possibly being TRBD1 (5 bases). With 1 base removed from V and 8 bases from J, the gap between germline ends came to 14 bases. Per germline, CDR1 MDHEN and CDR2 SYDVKM. This CDR3 is built from 14 residues. The DNA of the CDR3 is TGTGCCAGCAGTTTATTAGGCAGGGCGGACGGCTACACCTTC. Its translation is CASSLLGRADGYTF.

The chain joins TRBV5-1 to TRBJ2-1; TRBD2 might be the D (6 bases). Between the trimmed V and J ends, which lost 1 base and 5 bases, there was a span of 22 bases. Germline CDR1 and CDR2: SGHRS and YFSETQ. The CDR3 sequence is 18 residues long. The CDR3 here is CASSLWGGWGRRDNEQFF. CDR3 in DNA: TGCGCCAGCAGCTTGTGGGGAGGTTGGGGTAGAAGGGACAATGAGCAGTTCTTC.

This clone appeared a few times. This chain connects TRBV29-1 to TRBJ1-2; possibly TRBD1 for D (6 bases). Deletions cut 2 bases from V and 2 bases from J, with 15 bases between. Germline-derived CDR1 and CDR2 are SQVTM and ANQGSEA. CDR3 length equals 15 residues. The CDR3 DNA is TGCAGCGTTGAACTCTCCCGGGACACGAACTATGGCTACACCTTC. It codes for CSVELSRDTNYGYTF.

This chain joins TRBV2 and TRBJ1-3, with D possibly TRBD1 on 5 matching bases. The CDR3 extends over 13 amino acids. The germline gives CDR1 SNHLY, CDR2 FYNNEI. Trimming removed 4 bases at V and 7 bases at J, with 11 bases between. The CDR3 DNA is TGTGCCAGCAGTGGGTTTCGGGGGAACACCATATATTTT. As protein: CASSGFRGNTIYF.

The rearrangement uses TRBV5-4 and TRBJ2-7, with 11 bases matching TRBD2. Germline loops: CDR1 SGHNT, CDR2 YYREEE (reference sequence). The junction had 4 bases not matched to a gene; V was cut back by 4 bases and J by 4 bases. This CDR3 is built from 14 residues. The CDR3 bases are TGTGCCAGCAGCCTACTAGCGGGGGCTTACGAGCAGTACTTC. It translates to CASSLLAGAYEQYF. The full variable domain, completed using reference TRBV5-4 and TRBJ2-7, is ETGVTQSPTHLIKTRGQQVTLRCSSQSGHNTVSWYQQALGQGPQFIFQYYREEENGRGNFPPRFSGLQFPNYSSELNVNALELDDSALYLCASSLLAGAYEQYFGPGTRLTVT.

CDR3 protein: CASRSQGANQPQHF. Here the CDR3 DNA reads TGTGCCAGCAGATCACAGGGGGCCAATCAGCCCCAGCATTTT. The chain is built from TRBV28 and TRBJ1-5; TRBD1 agrees at 9 bases. Germline loops: CDR1 MDHEN, CDR2 SYDVKM. This CDR3 contains 14 residues. With V trimmed by 6 bases and J by 3 bases, 3 bases remained unmatched. Based on the CDR3 plus reference TRBV28 and TRBJ1-5, the full variable domain is DVKVTQSSRYLVKRTGEKVFLECVQDMDHENMFWYRQDPGLGLRLIYFSYDVKMKEKGDIPEGYSVSREKKERFSLILESASTNQTSMYLCASRSQGANQPQHFGDGTRLSIL.

This chain uses TRBV9 with TRBJ2-5; TRBD1 agrees at 8 bases. The DNA end favors TRBJ2-7, so the J call may be wrong. Germline CDR1 SGDLS, CDR2 YYNGEE. The CDR3 consists of 14 residues. The CDR3 region is CASSVVGQGYEQYF. CDR3 nucleotides: TGTGCCAGCAGCGTAGTTGGACAGGGCTACGAGCAGTACTTC.

This clone has only one observation. The chain uses TRBV19 and TRBJ1-2, with 7 positions matching TRBD1. The CDR3 is 15 residues long. The V gene end was trimmed by 5 bases and the J gene end by 0 bases; junction bases not matched to a gene: 6. Germline V CDR1 and CDR2: LNHDA, SQIVND (reference sequence). CDR3 coding DNA: TGTGCCAGTAGTTCGCGACAGGGTCCTAACTATGGCTACACCTTC. It is translated as CASSSRQGPNYGYTF.

This clone appeared once. The rearrangement links TRBV30 to TRBJ1-1; D is unclear. V lost 4 bases to trimming and J lost 5 bases, with 17 bases between them. CDR3 length: 14 amino acids. Per the germline V gene, CDR1 is GTSNPN and CDR2 is SVGIG (reference sequence). The DNA of the CDR3 is TGTGCCTGGAACCCCGCAGGTGAGGGAACTGAAGCTTTCTTT. This translates into CAWNPAGEGTEAFF.

This chain connects TRBV9 to TRBJ1-6; D gene ambiguous. Germline V lookup: CDR1 SGDLS, CDR2 YYNGEE. This CDR3 comprises 15 residues. Trimming stripped 0 bases from V and 7 bases from J, with 11 bases between. This CDR3 is CASSVDPGGNSPLHF. Written as DNA, the CDR3 is TGTGCCAGCAGCGTAGATCCGGGCGGGAATTCACCCCTCCACTTT.

This sequence joins TRBV14 and TRBJ2-1; no firm D call. Trimming took 5 bases from V and 9 from J, leaving 23 bases between them. The germline V gene encodes CDR1 SGHDN and CDR2 FVKESK. This CDR3 has 16 amino acids. CDR3 sequence reads: CASSKWSLTVSGEQFF. CDR3 nucleotides: TGTGCCAGCAGCAAATGGTCCTTAACAGTGTCCGGTGAGCAGTTCTTC.

This clone was seen only once. This sequence joins TRBV4-2 and TRBJ2-5, with 12 bases fitting TRBD2. The DNA end is a closer match to TRBJ2-7, so the J assignment may be wrong. The germline gives CDR1 LGHNA, CDR2 YNFKEQ. This CDR3 contains 16 residues. CDR3 nucleotide sequence: TGTGCCAGCAGCCAAGATATGGGACTAGCGGGTTCCGAGCAGTACTTC. Amino acid sequence: CASSQDMGLAGSEQYF.

This chain uses TRBV29-1 with TRBJ1-3; D is unresolved. Per the germline V gene, CDR1 is SQVTM and CDR2 is ANQGSEA. The CDR3 covers 12 residues. V was pared by 5 bases and J by 7 bases, with 12 bases between. The CDR3 coding sequence is TGCAGCGTTAATAAAGGCGGGAACACCATATATTTT. It is translated as CSVNKGGNTIYF.

The gene calls are TRBV6-5 and TRBJ1-6; no clear D. From germline, CDR1 is MNHEY and CDR2 SVGAGI. With 3 bases removed from V and 12 bases from J, the gap between germline ends came to 9 bases. The CDR3 is 12 residues long. The CDR3 spells CASSYVPGPLHF. Written as DNA, the CDR3 is TGTGCCAGCAGTTATGTTCCGGGACCCCTCCACTTT.

This clone occurred a few times. CDR3 loop: CASSLGQGGNTGELFF. The CDR3 DNA sequence: TGTGCCAGCAGCTTAGGGCAGGGCGGGAACACCGGGGAGCTGTTTTTT. The chain is built from TRBV11-3 and TRBJ2-2; maybe TRBD1 (5 bases). Germline values: CDR1 SGHNT, CDR2 YENEEA. Trimming left V 1 base short and J 1 base short, with 10 bases between. This CDR3 has 16 amino acids. The full variable domain, in which reference TRBV11-3 and TRBJ2-2 provide the parts outside the CDR3, is EAGVVQSPRYKIIEKKQPVAFWCNPISGHNTLYWYLQNLGQGPELLIRYENEEAVDDSQLPKDRFSAERLKGVDSTLKIQPAELGDSAVYLCASSLGQGGNTGELFFGEGSRLTVL.

The chain has TRBV5-1 and TRBJ2-2; the D is unclear. The germline V gene has CDR1 SGHRS and CDR2 YFSETQ. V lost 4 bases and J lost 1, with 11 bases in between. The length of the CDR3 is 15 residues. This CDR3 reads CASSPRLENTGELFF. The DNA of the CDR3 is TGCGCCAGCAGCCCACGGTTAGAGAACACCGGGGAGCTGTTTTTT. The full variable domain, in which reference TRBV5-1 and TRBJ2-2 provide the parts outside the CDR3, is KAGVTQTPRYLIKTRGQQVTLSCSPISGHRSVSWYQQTPGQGLQFLFEYFSETQRNKGNFPGRFSGRQFSNSRSEMNVSTLELGDSALYLCASSPRLENTGELFFGEGSRLTVL.